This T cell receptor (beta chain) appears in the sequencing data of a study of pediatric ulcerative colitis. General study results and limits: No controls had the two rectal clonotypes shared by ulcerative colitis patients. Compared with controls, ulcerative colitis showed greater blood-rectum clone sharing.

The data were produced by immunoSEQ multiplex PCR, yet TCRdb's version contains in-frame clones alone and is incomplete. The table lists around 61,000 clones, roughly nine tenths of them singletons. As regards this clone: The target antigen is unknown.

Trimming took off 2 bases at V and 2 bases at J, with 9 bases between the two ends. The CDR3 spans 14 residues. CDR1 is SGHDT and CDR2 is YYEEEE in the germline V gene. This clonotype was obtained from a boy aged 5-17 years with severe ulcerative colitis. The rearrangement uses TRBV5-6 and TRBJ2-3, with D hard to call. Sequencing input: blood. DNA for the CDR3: TGTGCCAGCAGCTTAACGTATCCCACAGATACGCAGTATTTT. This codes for CASSLTYPTDTQYF.